This TCR beta chain is from a study of T cells in Graves' hyperthyroidism and ophthalmopathy. Study at large: Peripheral blood was collected at initial diagnosis, before any treatment.

There were TCR beta CDR3 regions amplified from RNA transcripts. The study used the HTBI primer set for a first-round RT-PCR of the TCR CDR3. TCRdb re-derived calls from the multiplex PCR reads in MiXCR, one entry per CDR3 protein. The profile covers fewer than 400,000 distinct CDR3 sequences, with over 15% appearing a single time and around a third taken by the ten largest. The authors obtained PBMCs from around 10 ml of fresh peripheral blood. The length of the CDR3 is 11 residues. V lost 7 bases and J lost 0, with 6 bases in between. Germline V gene data show CDR1 as SQVTM and CDR2 as ANQGSEA. The specimen sequenced was blood. The sequence derives from a young man with Graves' hyperthyroidism. The chain carries TRBV29-1 and TRBJ1-2; D is ambiguous. The CDR3 coding sequence is TGCAGCGCCAAGGCTAACTATGGCTACACCTTC. Protein product: CSAKANYGYTF.